The 20 T cell receptor beta chains in this list originate from one sample, sequenced in a study of blood T cell repertoires in COVID-19. The assay was immunoSEQ multiplex PCR, and TCRdb's table has in-frame clones only and misses some. The sample includes about 160,000 clones, about 87% of them seen just once. The sequenced sample was peripheral blood. The receptors were gathered from a woman between 65 and 79 years old with COVID-19, enrolled during active disease.

The genes are TRBV2 and TRBJ2-2, with unresolved D. CDR3 length: 15 amino acids. Germline CDR1 is SNHLY and CDR2 is FYNNEI. Trimming took 7 bases from V and 1 from J, leaving 13 bases between them. CDR3 nucleotides: TGTGCCAGCAAGATAGATTCCTGGAACACCGGGGAGCTGTTTTTT. It yields the protein CASKIDSWNTGELFF.

The chain joins TRBV5-4 to TRBJ1-3, with 10 bases matching TRBD1. This CDR3 has 15 amino acids. J gave up 4 bases and V 3 bases, and 4 bases lay outside the gene matches. Germline CDR1 is SGHNT and CDR2 is YYREEE (reference sequence). CDR3: CASSSGQGKGNTIYF. DNA of the CDR3: TGTGCCAGCAGCTCGGGACAGGGGAAAGGAAACACCATATATTTT.

This chain uses TRBV2 with TRBJ1-3; TRBD1 matches at 10 bases. The CDR3 spans 14 residues. Germline V gene data show CDR1 as SNHLY and CDR2 as FYNNEI. V dropped 6 bases and J dropped 4; count of bases not matched to a gene: 3. The CDR3 reads CASRGTGVGNTIYF. CDR3 in DNA: TGTGCCAGCAGAGGGACAGGGGTAGGAAACACCATATATTTT.

The rearrangement links TRBV2 to TRBJ2-1; 7 bases align to TRBD1. The CDR3 has 15 residues. Germline loops: CDR1 SNHLY, CDR2 FYNNEI. V gave up 6 bases and J gave up 10 bases; unmatched junction bases: 15. CDR3: CASRRAGTAYSEQFF. Written as DNA, the CDR3 is TGTGCCAGCAGGAGGGCTGGGACAGCTTATTCCGAGCAGTTCTTC.

This chain links TRBV7-9 with TRBJ1-6; D perhaps matches TRBD1 (6 bases). The CDR3 contains 14 residues. V lost 5 bases and J lost 7, with 12 bases in between. CDR1 is SEHNR and CDR2 is FQNEAQ in the germline V gene (reference sequence). The DNA of the CDR3 is TGTGCCAGCAGCCTCGGGGGGCCGAATTCACCCCTCCACTTT. Its protein product is CASSLGGPNSPLHF.

The rearrangement uses TRBV7-2 and TRBJ1-2; D call uncertain. The germline V and J ends were trimmed by 3 bases and 8 bases, with 16 bases remaining between them. This CDR3 is built from 14 residues. Germline CDR1 reads SGHTA; CDR2 reads FQGNSA. The CDR3 sequence: CASSFFAGPSGYTF. As DNA, the CDR3 is TGTGCCAGCAGCTTCTTTGCAGGCCCTTCGGGCTACACCTTC.

The gene calls are TRBV7-9 and TRBJ1-1; 8 bases line up with TRBD1. The germline gives CDR1 SEHNR, CDR2 FQNEAQ (reference sequence). The CDR3 sequence is 16 residues long. Germline trimming cut 5 bases from V and 0 bases from J; bases unmatched to any gene: 8. CDR3 loop: CASSQDRDNMNTEAFF. CDR3 in DNA: TGTGCCAGCAGCCAGGACAGGGATAACATGAACACTGAAGCTTTCTTT.

J is TRBJ1-5 and V is TRBV4-1, with D unclear. Trimming took off 1 base at V and 2 bases at J, with 3 bases between the two ends. There are 13 residues in the CDR3. Germline V CDR1 and CDR2: MGHRA, YSYEKL. The CDR3 DNA reads as TGCGCCAGCAGCCAAGGCGGCAATCAGCCCCAGCATTTT. Protein product: CASSQGGNQPQHF.

V is TRBV19 and J is TRBJ1-1; a weak D match, TRBD1 (6 bases). The CDR3 is 15 amino acids. V lost 7 bases and J 5 bases, leaving 20 bases between the germline ends. The V gene's germline CDR1 is LNHDA and CDR2 SQIVND (reference sequence). The CDR3 region is CASTSQGLGETEAFF. The DNA for the CDR3 is TGTGCCAGTACCAGTCAGGGGCTCGGTGAGACTGAAGCTTTCTTT.

This clone was observed a single time. The V gene is TRBV27, the J gene TRBJ1-6; TRBD1 aligns across 7 bases. The CDR3 length is 15 residues. J was trimmed by 5 bases and V by 5 bases; bases with no gene match: 6. Germline CDR1 and CDR2: MNHEY and SMNVEV (reference sequence). The CDR3 DNA reads TGTGCCAGCAGTCTCAGGACAGGCCATAATTCACCCCTCCACTTT. Its translation is CASSLRTGHNSPLHF.

This clone has just one count. This chain uses TRBV5-1 with TRBJ1-4; the match to TRBD1 covers 10 bases. This CDR3 has 14 residues. The J segment lost 8 bases and the V segment lost 4 bases, leaving 5 bases of the junction unmatched. Germline CDR1 SGHRS, CDR2 YFSETQ. The CDR3 DNA is TGCGCCAGCAGCAGGGGACAGGGGAGCGAAAAACTGTTTTTT. Its translation is CASSRGQGSEKLFF.

The chain recombines TRBV2 with TRBJ2-3, with 12 positions matching TRBD2. In germline, CDR1 is SNHLY, CDR2 FYNNEI. Germline trimming cut 10 bases from V and 0 bases from J; bases unmatched to any gene: 5. The CDR3 is made up of 15 amino acids. The DNA for the CDR3 is TGTGCCACGGGGACTAGCGGGTCTAGCACAGATACGCAGTATTTT. Translating gives CATGTSGSSTDTQYF. The entire variable domain, with the rest obtained from reference TRBV2 and TRBJ2-3, is as follows: EPEVTQTPSHQVTQMGQEVILRCVPISNHLYFYWYRQILGQKVEFLVSFYNNEISEKSEIFDDQFSVERPDGSNFTLKIRSTKLEDSAMYFCATGTSGSSTDTQYFGPGTRLTVL.

V gene TRBV24-1 combines with J gene TRBJ2-3, with 7 bases aligning to TRBD2. Per the germline V gene, CDR1 is KGHDR and CDR2 is SFDVKD. The CDR3 loop spans 16 amino acids. Losses at the gene ends were 0 bases for V and 0 bases for J; bases not matched to a gene: 2. The chain's CDR3 is CATSDLSSGSTDTQYF. CDR3 nucleotide sequence: TGTGCCACCAGTGATTTGAGTAGCGGGAGCACAGATACGCAGTATTTT.

This chain links TRBV2 with TRBJ1-6, with TRBD1 matching over 7 bases. V was clipped by 6 bases and J by 5 bases; unmatched bases: 4. Germline CDR1 SNHLY, CDR2 FYNNEI. This CDR3 is built from 14 residues. The chain's CDR3 is CASRKGQNNSPLHF. CDR3 nucleotide sequence: TGTGCCAGCAGGAAGGGACAGAATAATTCACCCCTCCACTTT.

The genes are TRBV9 and TRBJ1-2, with D perhaps matching TRBD1 (5 bases). Deletions cut 0 bases from V and 5 bases from J, with 23 bases between. This CDR3 contains 18 residues. The germline CDR1 and CDR2 sequences are SGDLS and YYNGEE. CDR3 in DNA: TGTGCCAGCAGCGTAGGTGGCAGCGGGCAGGGCTGGGGGTATGGCTACACCTTC. This gives the protein CASSVGGSGQGWGYGYTF.

The sample holds one count of this clone. The rearrangement links TRBV6-5 to TRBJ2-5; possibly TRBD1 for D (5 bases). In germline, CDR1 is MNHEY, CDR2 SVGAGI. The V gene lost 2 bases and the J gene lost 5 bases, with 6 bases spanning the gap. The CDR3 runs to 12 residues. The CDR3 loop is CASSYQGETQYF. In DNA form, the CDR3 reads TGTGCCAGCAGTTACCAGGGCGAGACCCAGTACTTC.

The V gene is TRBV19, the J gene TRBJ1-6; 11 bases align to TRBD1. Germline V gene lookup returns CDR1 LNHDA and CDR2 SQIVND (reference sequence). Losses at the gene ends were 6 bases for V and 8 bases for J; bases not matched to a gene: 9. This CDR3 has 16 amino acids. The CDR3 nucleotides read TGTGCCAGTAGGGTCTCGGGACAGGGGGGCCATTCACCCCTCCACTTT. Amino acids: CASRVSGQGGHSPLHF. The full variable domain, in which reference TRBV19 and TRBJ1-6 provide the parts outside the CDR3, is DGGITQSPKYLFRKEGQNVTLSCEQNLNHDAMYWYRQDPGQGLRLIYYSQIVNDFQKGDIAEGYSVSREKKESFPLTVTSAQKNPTAFYLCASRVSGQGGHSPLHFGNGTRLTVT.

This clone was found once. The J gene is TRBJ2-3, the V gene TRBV7-9, with D uncertain. Per germline, CDR1 SEHNR and CDR2 FQNEAQ (reference sequence). The CDR3 covers 14 residues. Trimming removed 5 bases from V and 0 bases from J, with 9 bases in between. The CDR3 DNA is TGTGCCAGCAGCCCCCAGGATAGCACAGATACGCAGTATTTT. This sequence encodes CASSPQDSTDTQYF.

V and J are TRBV3-1 (or the pseudogene TRBV3-2) and TRBJ1-1; D gene uncertain. Germline V gene lookup returns CDR1 LGHDT and CDR2 YNNKEL (reference sequence). The CDR3 contains 16 residues. V was trimmed by 0 bases and J by 3 bases, leaving 14 bases between them. The CDR3 coding sequence is TGTGCCAGCAGCCAAGATAGCCGGGTGAGAGACACTGAAGCTTTCTTT. The encoded protein is CASSQDSRVRDTEAFF.

The CDR3 region is CASRAGALGNQPQHF. Here the CDR3 DNA reads TGTGCCAGTAGGGCGGGGGCACTAGGCAATCAGCCCCAGCATTTT. This rearrangement joins TRBV19 to TRBJ1-5, with a tentative D call TRBD1 (6 bases). V dropped 6 bases and J dropped 2 bases, with 14 bases sitting between them. This CDR3 region has 15 residues. Germline V lookup: CDR1 LNHDA, CDR2 SQIVND (reference sequence). Full variable domain (missing parts from reference TRBV19 and TRBJ1-5): DGGITQSPKYLFRKEGQNVTLSCEQNLNHDAMYWYRQDPGQGLRLIYYSQIVNDFQKGDIAEGYSVSREKKESFPLTVTSAQKNPTAFYLCASRAGALGNQPQHFGDGTRLSIL.